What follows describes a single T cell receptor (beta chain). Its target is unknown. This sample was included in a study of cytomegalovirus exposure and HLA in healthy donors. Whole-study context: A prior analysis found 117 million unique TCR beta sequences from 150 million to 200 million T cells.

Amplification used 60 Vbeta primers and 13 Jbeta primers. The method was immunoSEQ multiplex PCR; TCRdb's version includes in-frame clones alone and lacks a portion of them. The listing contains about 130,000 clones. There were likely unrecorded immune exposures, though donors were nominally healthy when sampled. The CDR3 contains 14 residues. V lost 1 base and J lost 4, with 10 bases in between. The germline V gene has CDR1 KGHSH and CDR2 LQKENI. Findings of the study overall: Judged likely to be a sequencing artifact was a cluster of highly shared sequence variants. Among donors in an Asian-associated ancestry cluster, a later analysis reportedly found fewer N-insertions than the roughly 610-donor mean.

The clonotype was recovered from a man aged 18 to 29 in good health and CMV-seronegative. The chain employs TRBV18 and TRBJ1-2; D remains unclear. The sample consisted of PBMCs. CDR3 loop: CASSPQKRVYGYTF. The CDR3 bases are TGTGCCAGCTCACCACAAAAACGGGTCTATGGCTACACCTTC.